This entry describes one T cell receptor (beta chain). Libraries were prepared by immunoSEQ multiplex PCR; TCRdb keeps only in-frame clonotypes and omits some of them. The sample has about 300,000 clones, approximately 88% seen once. This record comes from a study of blood T cell repertoires in COVID-19. V was shortened by 7 bases and J by 7 bases, with 8 bases between the two germline ends. Per germline, CDR1 SGHKS and CDR2 YYEKEE (reference sequence). The CDR3 spans 11 residues. The chain uses TRBV5-5 and TRBJ1-4, with D uncertain. The specimen sequenced was PBMCs or T cells enriched from blood (not recorded which). The receptor was isolated from a man aged 60 to 75 who had recovered from COVID-19. The CDR3 protein is CASRSGEKLFF. The DNA for the CDR3 is TGTGCCAGCCGTTCCGGTGAAAAACTGTTTTTT.